This T cell receptor (beta chain) stems from a study of siplizumab effects on memory and regulatory T cells. Study-wide points: Contribution to the alloresponse seemed major for naive T cells, which also seemed more diverse than memory cells. Siplizumab led to significantly less abundant alloreactive sequences that could be traced back to unstimulated CD4+ memory cells.

The method was immunoSEQ multiplex PCR; TCRdb's version includes in-frame clones alone and lacks a portion of them. The top ten clones hold roughly 2.7% of a sample with some 97,000 clones, approximately 91% of them seen once. Comment on this clone: The antigen remains unidentified.

The V gene lost 5 bases and the J gene lost 1 base, with 12 bases spanning the gap. The CDR3 has 14 amino acids. Germline V gene data show CDR1 as MNHEY and CDR2 as SMNVEV (reference sequence). This receptor was identified in a human donor in good health. Some clones in this sample may be carry-over from other donors' samples. The sample was CD4+ T cells sorted from blood. The chain couples TRBV27 to TRBJ2-7; D is possibly TRBD1 or TRBD2 (5 bases each). DNA of the CDR3: TGTGCCAGCAGTCCCCGACAGCGGTCCTACGAGCAGTACTTC. This gives the protein CASSPRQRSYEQYF.